Shown below are 12 T cell receptor beta chains from a single sample sequenced in a study of neurological immune-mediated disorders (dated by TCRdb to between 2019 and 2020). Libraries came from 5' RACE. Sequenced using an Illumina HiSeq 2500. TCRdb's own reprocessing of the public reads used fastp at Q25 and MiXCR and kept productive beta chains. CDR3 protein duplicates are merged, each entry listing the most common genes and DNA. This sample holds tens of thousands of distinct CDR3 sequences; 4.5% were observed only once. Together, the top ten hold about 6.9% of the sample. Sequenced sample: PBMCs. These TCRs come from a man aged 30 to 39 with multiple sclerosis.

In this sample, this clonotype turned up many times. The V gene is TRBV7-8, the J gene TRBJ2-1; D not certain. The CDR3 covers 14 residues. Trimming removed 3 bases from V and 6 bases from J, with 12 bases in between. CDR1 and CDR2 from the germline V gene are SGHVS and FQNEAQ. The chain's CDR3 is CASSFGPPGNEQFF. The CDR3 coding sequence is TGTGCCAGCAGCTTCGGGCCCCCGGGCAATGAGCAGTTCTTC.

This clonotype came up a few times. Mismatch with germline at one junction end may stem from a read error. The genes are TRBV20-1 and TRBJ1-5; 7 bases agree with TRBD1. The CDR3 has 14 amino acids. The germline gives CDR1 DFQATT, CDR2 SNEGSKA (reference sequence). Here the CDR3 reads CSARDETGNQPQNF. The CDR3 DNA reads as TGCAGTGCTAGAGACGAGACAGGGAACCAGCCCCAGAATTTT.

The sample holds a few counts of this clonotype. V usage is TRBV27 and J usage is TRBJ2-1; D is perhaps TRBD2 (5 bases). The CDR3 spans 14 residues. Deletions cut 8 bases from V and 2 bases from J, with 13 bases between. Germline V lookup: CDR1 MNHEY, CDR2 SMNVEV (reference sequence). Written as DNA, the CDR3 is TGTGCCAGCTGCGGGTTTAAACCCTACAATGAGCAGTTCTTC. Its translation is CASCGFKPYNEQFF.

This clonotype was seen ten or more times. The chain carries TRBV7-9 and TRBJ2-7; a weak D match, TRBD1 (6 bases). Trimming stripped 0 bases from V and 2 bases from J, with 8 bases between. The CDR3 covers 14 residues. Germline V lookup: CDR1 SEHNR, CDR2 FQNEAQ (reference sequence). The CDR3 DNA reads as TGTGCCAGCAGCTTAGCGGGACACCCCTACGAGCAGTACGTC. It yields the protein CASSLAGHPYEQYV.

This clonotype came up many times. This chain uses TRBV6-5 with TRBJ1-1; D remains unclear. This CDR3 spans 16 amino acids. Trimming removed 0 bases at V and 0 bases at J, with 11 bases between. In germline, CDR1 is MNHEY, CDR2 SVGAGI. The DNA of the CDR3 is TGTGCCAGCAGTTACTCGAAGGGCACGGTGAACACTGAAGCTTTCTTT. It encodes CASSYSKGTVNTEAFF.

The chain recombines TRBV4-1 with TRBJ1-2; TRBD1 matches at 7 bases. This CDR3 is built from 13 residues. Losses at the gene ends were 1 base for V and 8 bases for J; bases not matched to a gene: 4. Germline assignment: CDR1 MGHRA and CDR2 YSYEKL. DNA of the CDR3: TGCGCCAGCAGCCAAGCGCAGGGGGAAGGCTACACCTTC. Its translation: CASSQAQGEGYTF.

This clonotype occurred many times. The genes are TRBV5-1 and TRBJ1-4, with D perhaps TRBD1 (5 bases). Deletions cut 4 bases from V and 6 bases from J, with 19 bases between. The CDR3 sequence is 16 residues long. CDR1 and CDR2 from the germline V gene are SGHRS and YFSETQ. The CDR3 bases are TGCGCCAGCAGCCTAGGAGTTGGGGGGAAGGATGAAAAACTGTTTTTT. Translated: CASSLGVGGKDEKLFF.

In its sample, this clonotype was seen many times. The genes are TRBV20-1 and TRBJ2-3; possible D gene TRBD1, 5 bases. V lost 6 bases and J 5 bases, leaving 9 bases between the germline ends. From germline, CDR1 is DFQATT and CDR2 SNEGSKA (reference sequence). The CDR3 runs to 11 residues. The CDR3 region is CSAAGQDTQYF. CDR3 nucleotide sequence: TGCAGTGCCGCCGGACAAGATACGCAGTATTTT.

This clonotype was seen at least ten times. V and J are TRBV5-1 and TRBJ2-3; tentatively, D is TRBD1 or TRBD2 (6 bases each). The CDR3 sequence is 15 residues long. In germline, CDR1 is SGHRS, CDR2 YFSETQ. Trimming removed 0 bases from V and 4 bases from J, with 12 bases in between. The CDR3 sequence: CASSLDREASDTQYF. The CDR3 coding sequence is TGCGCCAGCAGCTTGGACAGGGAGGCGTCAGATACGCAGTATTTT.

This clonotype was observed at least ten times. The chain carries TRBV4-1 and TRBJ1-5; no firm D call. Germline lookup yields CDR1 MGHRA and CDR2 YSYEKL. The germline V and J ends were trimmed by 2 bases and 10 bases, with 12 bases remaining between them. The CDR3 has 13 residues. In DNA, the CDR3 is TGCGCCAGCAGCCAAAGAGAGGTAGAACCCCAGCATTTT. The encoded protein is CASSQREVEPQHF.

The V gene is TRBV19, the J gene TRBJ1-5; D is uncertain. The germline V gene encodes CDR1 LNHDA and CDR2 SQIVND (reference sequence). The CDR3 has 15 amino acids. Trimming removed 5 bases from V and 1 base from J, with 12 bases in between. CDR3 amino acids: CASSSEGLSNQPQHF. The DNA of the CDR3 is TGTGCCAGTAGTTCGGAAGGGTTGAGCAATCAGCCCCAGCATTTT. Full variable domain (remainder filled in from reference TRBV19 and TRBJ1-5): DGGITQSPKYLFRKEGQNVTLSCEQNLNHDAMYWYRQDPGQGLRLIYYSQIVNDFQKGDIAEGYSVSREKKESFPLTVTSAQKNPTAFYLCASSSEGLSNQPQHFGDGTRLSIL.

This clonotype was counted many times. CDR3 loop: CASSSGSGSAYTF. In DNA form, the CDR3 reads TGTGCCAGCAGCTCTGGGAGCGGTTCGGCCTACACCTTC. The rearrangement uses TRBV7-8 and TRBJ1-2; unclear D gene. The germline V gene has CDR1 SGHVS and CDR2 FQNEAQ. V lost 4 bases to trimming and J lost 10 bases, with 16 bases between them. This CDR3 is 13 amino acids long.